This TCR beta chain stems from a study of metastatic and nonmetastatic thyroid tumors. Study at large: Repertoires of blood and of tissue (tumor or nodule) from malignant and benign thyroid patients were compared.

Notes on the study in general: Patients with malignant thyroid tumors reportedly had significantly higher TCR beta diversity than those with benign nodules, in blood and tumor.

Thyroid surgery was preceded by no treatment in any patient. This clone was seen a few times. The antigen remains undetermined. Original processing methods: What underpinned the distant-metastasis classifier for papillary thyroid cancer was the set of CDR3 differences across clinicopathological groups. Using MiXCR, TCRdb reanalyzed the PCR reads. V and J calls and clone size were set by TCRdb, not the authors. The table records about 7,700 clones, 29% of them present only once. This clonotype was sampled from a female donor with papillary thyroid cancer or a benign thyroid nodule (not recorded which). Some clones in this sample may be carry-over from other donors' samples. The sequencing input was tumor tissue.

CDR3 region: CASSVAVAGNTGELFF. The CDR3, as DNA: TGTGCCAGCAGCGTTGCCGTAGCGGGGAACACCGGGGAGCTGTTTTTT. This chain uses TRBV9 with TRBJ2-2; 7 nucleotides align to TRBD2. V shed 2 bases, J shed 1 base, and the junction held 5 bases outside the gene matches. The CDR3 is 16 residues long. The germline V gene encodes CDR1 SGDLS and CDR2 YYNGEE.